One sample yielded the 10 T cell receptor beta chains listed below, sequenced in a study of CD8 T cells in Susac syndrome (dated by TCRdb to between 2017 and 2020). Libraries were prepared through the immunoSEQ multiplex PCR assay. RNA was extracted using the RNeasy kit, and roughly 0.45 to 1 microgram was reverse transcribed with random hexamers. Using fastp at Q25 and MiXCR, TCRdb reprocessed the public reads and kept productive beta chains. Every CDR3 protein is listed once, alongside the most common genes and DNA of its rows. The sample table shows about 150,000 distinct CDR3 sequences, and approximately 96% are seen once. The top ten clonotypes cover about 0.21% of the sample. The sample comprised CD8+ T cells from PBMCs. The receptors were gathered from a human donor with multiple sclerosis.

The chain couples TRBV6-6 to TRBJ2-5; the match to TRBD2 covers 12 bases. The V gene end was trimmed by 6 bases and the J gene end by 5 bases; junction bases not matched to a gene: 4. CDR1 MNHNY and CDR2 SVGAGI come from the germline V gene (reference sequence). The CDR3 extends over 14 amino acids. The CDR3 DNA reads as TGTGCCAGCAGCTGGCTAGCGGGGGGGGAGACCCAGTACTTC. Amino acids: CASSWLAGGETQYF.

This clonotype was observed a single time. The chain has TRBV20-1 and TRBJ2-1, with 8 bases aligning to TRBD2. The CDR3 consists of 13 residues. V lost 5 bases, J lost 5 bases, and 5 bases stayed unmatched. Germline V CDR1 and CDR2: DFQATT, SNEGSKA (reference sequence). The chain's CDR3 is CSASSGPNNEQFF. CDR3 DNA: TGCAGTGCTTCTAGCGGGCCTAACAATGAGCAGTTCTTC.

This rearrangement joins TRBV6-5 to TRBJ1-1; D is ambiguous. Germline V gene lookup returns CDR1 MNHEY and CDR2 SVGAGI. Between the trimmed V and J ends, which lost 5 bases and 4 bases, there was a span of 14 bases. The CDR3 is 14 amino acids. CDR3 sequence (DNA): TGTGCCAGCAGTGAATTTGCAGGACGCACTGAAGCTTTCTTT. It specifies CASSEFAGRTEAFF.

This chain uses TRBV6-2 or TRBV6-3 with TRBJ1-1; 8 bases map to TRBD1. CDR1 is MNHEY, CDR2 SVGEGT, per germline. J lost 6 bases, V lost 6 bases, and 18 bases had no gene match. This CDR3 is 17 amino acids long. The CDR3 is CASRFSRQGSQGAEAFF. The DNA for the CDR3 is TGTGCCAGCAGATTCTCCCGACAGGGGTCACAAGGTGCTGAAGCTTTCTTT.

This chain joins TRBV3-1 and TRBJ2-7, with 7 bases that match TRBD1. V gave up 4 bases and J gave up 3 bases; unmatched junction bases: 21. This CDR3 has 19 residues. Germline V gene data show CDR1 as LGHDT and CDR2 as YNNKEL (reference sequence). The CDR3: CASSRSVDRLRVAGYEQYF. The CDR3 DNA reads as TGTGCCAGCAGCCGGAGCGTGGACAGGCTGCGTGTTGCGGGCTACGAGCAGTACTTC.

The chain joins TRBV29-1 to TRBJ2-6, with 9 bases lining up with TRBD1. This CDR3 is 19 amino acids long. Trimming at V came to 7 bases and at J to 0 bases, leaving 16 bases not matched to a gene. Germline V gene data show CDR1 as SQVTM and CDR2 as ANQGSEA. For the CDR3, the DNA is TGCAGCGCGCTCCCGGGACAGGGAGTGGAAGGCTCTGGGGCCAACGTCCTGACTTTC. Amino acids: CSALPGQGVEGSGANVLTF.

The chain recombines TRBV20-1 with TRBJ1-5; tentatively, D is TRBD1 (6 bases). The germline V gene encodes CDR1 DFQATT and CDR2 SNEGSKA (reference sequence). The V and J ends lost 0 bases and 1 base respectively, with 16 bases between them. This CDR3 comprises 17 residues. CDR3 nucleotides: TGCAGTGCTAGAGATCCATCCGACCAGGGGAGCAATCAGCCCCAGCATTTT. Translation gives CSARDPSDQGSNQPQHF.

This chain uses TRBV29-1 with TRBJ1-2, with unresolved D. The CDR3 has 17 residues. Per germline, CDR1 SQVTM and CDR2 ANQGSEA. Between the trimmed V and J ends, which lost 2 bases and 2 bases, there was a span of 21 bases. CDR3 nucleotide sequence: TGCAGCGTTGAAAGGTTTGGAACGGGTCGGAGGAACTATGGCTACACCTTC. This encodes CSVERFGTGRRNYGYTF.

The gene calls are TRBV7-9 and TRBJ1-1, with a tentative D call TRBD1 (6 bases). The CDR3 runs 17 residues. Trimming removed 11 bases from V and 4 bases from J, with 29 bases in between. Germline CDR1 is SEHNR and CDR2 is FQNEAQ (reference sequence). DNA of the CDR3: TGTGCCTGCCCCGCGCCCGCTCAAACAGGGCGTGTCACTGAAGCTTTCTTT. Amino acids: CACPAPAQTGRVTEAFF.

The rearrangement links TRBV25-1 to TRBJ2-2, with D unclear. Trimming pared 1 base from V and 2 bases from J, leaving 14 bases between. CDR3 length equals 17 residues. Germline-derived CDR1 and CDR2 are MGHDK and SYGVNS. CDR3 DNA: TGTGCCAGCAGTGAATCGGTCACAGTGACCAACACCGGGGAGCTGTTTTTT. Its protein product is CASSESVTVTNTGELFF. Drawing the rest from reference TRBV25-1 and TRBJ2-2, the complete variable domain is EADIYQTPRYLVIGTGKKITLECSQTMGHDKMYWYQQDPGMELHLIHYSYGVNSTEKGDLSSESTVSRIRTEHFPLTLESARPSHTSQYLCASSESVTVTNTGELFFGEGSRLTVL.